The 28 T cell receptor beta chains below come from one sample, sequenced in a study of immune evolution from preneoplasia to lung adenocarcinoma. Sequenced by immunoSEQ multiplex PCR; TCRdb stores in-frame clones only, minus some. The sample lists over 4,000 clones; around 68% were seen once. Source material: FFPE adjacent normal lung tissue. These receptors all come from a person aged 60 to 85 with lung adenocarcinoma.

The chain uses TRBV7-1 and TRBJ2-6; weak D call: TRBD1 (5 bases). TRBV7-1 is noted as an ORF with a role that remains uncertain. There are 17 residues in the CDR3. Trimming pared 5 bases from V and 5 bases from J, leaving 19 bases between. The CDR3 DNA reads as TGTGCCAGCAGCGAGAGCACAGGACAAAGTCGGGCCAACGTCCTGACTTTC. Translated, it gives CASSESTGQSRANVLTF.

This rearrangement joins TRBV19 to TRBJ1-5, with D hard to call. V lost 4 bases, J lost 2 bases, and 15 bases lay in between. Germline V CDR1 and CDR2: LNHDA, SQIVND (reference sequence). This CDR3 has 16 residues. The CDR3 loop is CASSTPGSMGNQPQHF. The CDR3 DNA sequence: TGTGCCAGTAGTACCCCTGGGAGTATGGGCAATCAGCCCCAGCATTTT.

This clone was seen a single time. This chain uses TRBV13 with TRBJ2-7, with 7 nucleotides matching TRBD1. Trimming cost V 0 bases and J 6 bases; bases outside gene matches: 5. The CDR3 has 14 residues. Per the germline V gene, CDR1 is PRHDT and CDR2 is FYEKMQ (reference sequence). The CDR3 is CASSLGTGSGEQYF. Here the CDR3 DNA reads TGTGCCAGCAGCTTAGGGACAGGGTCCGGCGAGCAGTACTTC.

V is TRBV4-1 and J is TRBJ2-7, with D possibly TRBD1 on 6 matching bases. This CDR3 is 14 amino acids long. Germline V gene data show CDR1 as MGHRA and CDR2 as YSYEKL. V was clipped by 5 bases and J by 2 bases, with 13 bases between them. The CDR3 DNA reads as TGCGCCAGCAGCTCCACAGGGCCACCCTACGAGCAGTACTTC. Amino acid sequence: CASSSTGPPYEQYF.

The CDR3 nucleotides read TGTGCCAGCAGTGACTCCGGGACTAGCGGGAGCAATGAGCAGTTCTTC. It yields the protein CASSDSGTSGSNEQFF. V usage is TRBV6-4 and J usage is TRBJ2-1; the match to TRBD2 covers 14 bases. The germline V gene encodes CDR1 MRHNA and CDR2 SNTAGT. The junction had 1 base not matched to a gene; V was cut back by 0 bases and J by 6 bases. CDR3 length equals 16 residues.

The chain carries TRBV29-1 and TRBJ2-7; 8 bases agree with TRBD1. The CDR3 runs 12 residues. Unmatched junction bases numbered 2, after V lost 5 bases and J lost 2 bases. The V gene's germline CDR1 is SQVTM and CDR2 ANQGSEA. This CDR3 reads CSVKGQAYEQYF. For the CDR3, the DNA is TGCAGCGTTAAGGGACAGGCCTACGAGCAGTACTTC.

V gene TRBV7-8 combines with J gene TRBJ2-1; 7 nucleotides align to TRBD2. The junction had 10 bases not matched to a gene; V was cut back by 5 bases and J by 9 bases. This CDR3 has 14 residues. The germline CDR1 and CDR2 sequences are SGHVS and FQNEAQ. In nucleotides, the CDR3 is TGTGCCAGCAGCCCCCGTCCGGGGGGTAGTGAGCAGTTCTTC. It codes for CASSPRPGGSEQFF. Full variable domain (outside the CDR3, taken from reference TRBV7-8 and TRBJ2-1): GAGVSQSPRYKVAKRGQDVALRCDPISGHVSLFWYQQALGQGPEFLTYFQNEAQLDKSGLPSDRFFAERPEGSVSTLKIQRTQQEDSAVYLCASSPRPGGSEQFFGPGTRLTVL.

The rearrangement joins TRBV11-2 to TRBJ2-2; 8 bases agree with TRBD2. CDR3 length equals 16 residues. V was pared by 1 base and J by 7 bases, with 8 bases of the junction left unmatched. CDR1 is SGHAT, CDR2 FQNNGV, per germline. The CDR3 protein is CASSLVGAGGVGELFF. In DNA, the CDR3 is TGTGCCAGCAGCTTAGTAGGGGCGGGAGGTGTCGGGGAGCTGTTTTTT.

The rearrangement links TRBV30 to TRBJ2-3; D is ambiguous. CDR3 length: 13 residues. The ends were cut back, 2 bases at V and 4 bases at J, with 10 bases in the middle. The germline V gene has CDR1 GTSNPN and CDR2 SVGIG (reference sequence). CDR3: CAWSLSAPDTQYF. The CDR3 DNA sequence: TGTGCCTGGAGTCTCTCGGCCCCAGATACGCAGTATTTT. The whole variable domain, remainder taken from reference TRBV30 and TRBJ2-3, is SQTIHQWPATLVQPVGSPLSLECTVEGTSNPNLYWYRQAAGRGLQLLFYSVGIGQISSEVPQNLSASRPQDRQFILSSKKLLLSDSGFYLCAWSLSAPDTQYFGPGTRLTVL.

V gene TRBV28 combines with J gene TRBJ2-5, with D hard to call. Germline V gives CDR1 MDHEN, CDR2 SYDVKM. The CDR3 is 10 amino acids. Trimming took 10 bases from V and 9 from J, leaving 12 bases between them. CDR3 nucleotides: TGTGCCACCCTACTTGAGGCCCAGTACTTC. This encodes CATLLEAQYF.

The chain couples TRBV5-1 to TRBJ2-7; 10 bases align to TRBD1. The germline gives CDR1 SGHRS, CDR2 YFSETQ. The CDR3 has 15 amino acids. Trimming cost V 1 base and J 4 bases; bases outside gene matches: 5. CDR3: CASSLMDRGTYEQYF. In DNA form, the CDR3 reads TGCGCCAGCAGCTTGATGGACAGGGGGACGTACGAGCAGTACTTC. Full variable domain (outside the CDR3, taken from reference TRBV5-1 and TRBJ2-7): KAGVTQTPRYLIKTRGQQVTLSCSPISGHRSVSWYQQTPGQGLQFLFEYFSETQRNKGNFPGRFSGRQFSNSRSEMNVSTLELGDSALYLCASSLMDRGTYEQYFGPGTRLTVT.

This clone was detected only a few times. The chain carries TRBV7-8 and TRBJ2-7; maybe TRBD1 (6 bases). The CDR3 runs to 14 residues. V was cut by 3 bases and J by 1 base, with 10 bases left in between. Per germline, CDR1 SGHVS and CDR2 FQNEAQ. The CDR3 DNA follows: TGTGCCAGCAGCTTGACAGGAAATTCCTACGAGCAGTACTTC. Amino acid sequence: CASSLTGNSYEQYF.

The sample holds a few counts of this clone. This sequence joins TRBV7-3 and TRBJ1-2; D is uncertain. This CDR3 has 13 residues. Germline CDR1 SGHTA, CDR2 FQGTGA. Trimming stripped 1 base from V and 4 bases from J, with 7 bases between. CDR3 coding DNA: TGTGCCAGCAGCTTAAACCATGGCTATGGCTACACCTTC. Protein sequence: CASSLNHGYGYTF.

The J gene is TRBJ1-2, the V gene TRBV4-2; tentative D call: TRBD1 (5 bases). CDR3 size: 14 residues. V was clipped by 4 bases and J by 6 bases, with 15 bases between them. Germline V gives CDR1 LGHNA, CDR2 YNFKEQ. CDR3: CASSLGGVVDGYTF. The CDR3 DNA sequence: TGTGCCAGCAGCCTTGGGGGGGTTGTGGATGGCTACACCTTC.

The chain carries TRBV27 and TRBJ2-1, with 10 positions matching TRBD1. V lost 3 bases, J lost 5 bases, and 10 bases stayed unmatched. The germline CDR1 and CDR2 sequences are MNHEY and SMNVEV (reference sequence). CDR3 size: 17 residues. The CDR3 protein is CASSFQTGTGAHNEQFF. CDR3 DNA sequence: TGTGCCAGCAGTTTCCAAACCGGGACAGGGGCCCACAATGAGCAGTTCTTC.

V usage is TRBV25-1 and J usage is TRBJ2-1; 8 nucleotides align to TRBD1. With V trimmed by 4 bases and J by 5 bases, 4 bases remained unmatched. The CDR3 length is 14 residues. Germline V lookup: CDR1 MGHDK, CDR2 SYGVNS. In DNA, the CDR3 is TGTGCCAGCAGTGGGACAGGGACGAACAATGAGCAGTTCTTC. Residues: CASSGTGTNNEQFF.

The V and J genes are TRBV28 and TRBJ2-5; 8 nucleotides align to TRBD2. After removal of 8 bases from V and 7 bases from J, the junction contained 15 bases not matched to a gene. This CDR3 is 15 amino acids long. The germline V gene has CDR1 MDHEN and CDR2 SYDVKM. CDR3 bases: TGTGCCAGCCCCGGGGCGGGAGGTCGTTGGGGGACCCAGTACTTC. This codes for CASPGAGGRWGTQYF.

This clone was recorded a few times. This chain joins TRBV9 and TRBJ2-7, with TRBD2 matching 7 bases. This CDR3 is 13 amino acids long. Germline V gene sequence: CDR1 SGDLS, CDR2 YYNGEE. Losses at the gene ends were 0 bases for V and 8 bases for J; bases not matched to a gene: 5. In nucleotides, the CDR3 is TGTGCCAGCAGCGTAGGTCTAGCGGATCAGCAGTACTTC. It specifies CASSVGLADQQYF.

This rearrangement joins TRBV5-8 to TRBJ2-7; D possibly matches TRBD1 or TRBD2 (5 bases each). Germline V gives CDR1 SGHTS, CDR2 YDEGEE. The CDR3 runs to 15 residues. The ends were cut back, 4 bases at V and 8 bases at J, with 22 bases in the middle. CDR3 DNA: TGTGCCAGCAGCCCTAGGGACGGGGAATCTACGAAGCAGTACTTC. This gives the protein CASSPRDGESTKQYF.

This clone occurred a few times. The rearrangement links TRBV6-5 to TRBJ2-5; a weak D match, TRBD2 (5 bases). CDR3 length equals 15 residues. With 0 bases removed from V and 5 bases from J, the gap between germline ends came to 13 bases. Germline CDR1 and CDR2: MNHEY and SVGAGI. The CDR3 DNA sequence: TGTGCCAGCAGTTACTCAGGACTGCCCTGGGAGACCCAGTACTTC. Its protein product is CASSYSGLPWETQYF.

The CDR3 bases are TGCAGCGTTGCCGCCGGGACAGCACAATATGGCTACACCTTC. Protein: CSVAAGTAQYGYTF. The V gene is TRBV29-1, the J gene TRBJ1-2; 7 bases map to TRBD1. Per germline, CDR1 SQVTM and CDR2 ANQGSEA. The CDR3 extends over 14 amino acids. The V gene end was trimmed by 4 bases and the J gene end by 5 bases; junction bases not matched to a gene: 10.

CDR3 sequence: CASSWGLAGAADTQYF. CDR3 coding DNA: TGTGCCAGCAGTTGGGGACTAGCGGGGGCGGCAGATACGCAGTATTTT. The J gene is TRBJ2-3, the V gene TRBV28; TRBD2 aligns across 14 bases. With 4 bases clipped from V and 4 bases from J, the junction kept 4 bases outside the gene matches. The CDR3 covers 16 residues. Germline-derived CDR1 and CDR2 are MDHEN and SYDVKM.

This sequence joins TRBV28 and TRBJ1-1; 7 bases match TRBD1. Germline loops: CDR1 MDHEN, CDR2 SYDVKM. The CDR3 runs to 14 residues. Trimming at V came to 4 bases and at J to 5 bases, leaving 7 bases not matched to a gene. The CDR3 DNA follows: TGTGCCAGCAGTTCCTCAGGGGGGCATACTGAAGCTTTCTTT. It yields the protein CASSSSGGHTEAFF.

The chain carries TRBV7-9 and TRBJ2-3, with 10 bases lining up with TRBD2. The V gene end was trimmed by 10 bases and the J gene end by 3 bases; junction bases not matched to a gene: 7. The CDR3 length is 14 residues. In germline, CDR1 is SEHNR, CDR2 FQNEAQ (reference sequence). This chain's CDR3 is CATKAGGPTDTQYF. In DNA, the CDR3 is TGTGCCACCAAAGCGGGAGGGCCAACAGATACGCAGTATTTT.

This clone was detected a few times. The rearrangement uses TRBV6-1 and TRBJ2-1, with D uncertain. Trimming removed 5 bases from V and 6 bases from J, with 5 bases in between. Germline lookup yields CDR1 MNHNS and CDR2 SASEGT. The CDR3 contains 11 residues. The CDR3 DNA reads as TGTGCCAGCAGTTTCAGCAATGAGCAGTTCTTC. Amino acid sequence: CASSFSNEQFF.

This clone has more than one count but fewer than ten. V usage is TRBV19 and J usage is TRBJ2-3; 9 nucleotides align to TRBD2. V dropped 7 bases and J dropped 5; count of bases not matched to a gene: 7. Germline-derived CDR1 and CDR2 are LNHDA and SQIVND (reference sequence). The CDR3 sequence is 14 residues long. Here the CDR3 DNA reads TGTGCCAGTAAGGCGGGAGGGCCGAAAGATACGCAGTATTTT. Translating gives CASKAGGPKDTQYF.

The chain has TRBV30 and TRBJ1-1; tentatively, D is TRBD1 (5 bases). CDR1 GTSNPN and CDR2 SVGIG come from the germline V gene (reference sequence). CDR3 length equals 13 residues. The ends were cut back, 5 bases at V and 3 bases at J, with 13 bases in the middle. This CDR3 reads CAWVGTPDTEAFF. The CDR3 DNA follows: TGTGCCTGGGTTGGGACCCCGGACACTGAAGCTTTCTTT. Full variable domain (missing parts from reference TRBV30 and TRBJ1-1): SQTIHQWPATLVQPVGSPLSLECTVEGTSNPNLYWYRQAAGRGLQLLFYSVGIGQISSEVPQNLSASRPQDRQFILSSKKLLLSDSGFYLCAWVGTPDTEAFFGQGTRLTVV.

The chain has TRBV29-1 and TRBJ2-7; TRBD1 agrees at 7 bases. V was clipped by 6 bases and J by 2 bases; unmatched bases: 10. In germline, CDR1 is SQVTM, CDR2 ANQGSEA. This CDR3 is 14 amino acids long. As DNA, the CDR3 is TGCAGCGTGCAATTAGGACAGGCGGCCTACGAGCAGTACTTC. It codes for CSVQLGQAAYEQYF.